This T cell receptor beta chain emerged from a study of T cell changes during pregnancy in multiple sclerosis. Sequencing used immunoSEQ multiplex PCR; TCRdb keeps in-frame clones, though not all of them. The table has tens of thousands of clones, 75% to 95% seen once. The V gene lost 6 bases and the J gene lost 1 base, with 7 bases spanning the gap. CDR1 and CDR2 from the germline V gene are LNHDA and SQIVND (reference sequence). This CDR3 region has 13 residues. This TCR derives from a female donor in good health, enrolled as a control in a pregnancy study. The sample consisted of peripheral blood, taken in the third trimester of pregnancy. The rearrangement joins TRBV19 to TRBJ1-5; D might be TRBD1 (5 bases). Written as DNA, the CDR3 is TGTGCCAGTAGGGGGGGGAGCAATCAGCCCCAGCATTTT. This sequence encodes CASRGGSNQPQHF. The full variable domain, with the rest looked up from reference TRBV19 and TRBJ1-5, is DGGITQSPKYLFRKEGQNVTLSCEQNLNHDAMYWYRQDPGQGLRLIYYSQIVNDFQKGDIAEGYSVSREKKESFPLTVTSAQKNPTAFYLCASRGGSNQPQHFGDGTRLSIL.